The 13 T cell receptor beta chains given below trace back to one sample, sequenced in a study of shared clonotypes between healthy human individuals. The protocol was immunoSEQ multiplex PCR, while the TCRdb copy is restricted to in-frame clones and leaves out a portion. The sample carries millions of clones, more than 80% recorded once. The source material was naive CD4+ T cells sorted from blood. As for subset: CD45RA+ positively selected. These receptors all come from a man younger than 30 in good health.

This clone was picked up one time. The chain has TRBV29-1 and TRBJ2-5; 7 bases agree with TRBD1. V shed 7 bases and J 7 bases; nucleotides not matched to a gene: 9. Per the germline V gene, CDR1 is SQVTM and CDR2 is ANQGSEA. This CDR3 contains 12 residues. CDR3 DNA: TGCAGCGGACAGGGCTTATCAGGGACCCAGTACTTC. Amino acid sequence: CSGQGLSGTQYF.

The chain links TRBV7-8 to TRBJ2-7, with D possibly TRBD1 on 5 matching bases. Germline values: CDR1 SGHVS, CDR2 FQNEAQ. The length of the CDR3 is 17 residues. Deletions cut 1 base from V and 7 bases from J, with 23 bases between. The CDR3 DNA follows: TGTGCCAGCAGCTTAGTTAGCCGAGATCCTCCCCAGGGAGAGCAGTACTTC. Its protein product is CASSLVSRDPPQGEQYF.

The V call is TRBV7-6, the J call TRBJ2-3, with 7 bases fitting TRBD1. The CDR3 is 13 amino acids. V shed 5 bases and J 4 bases; nucleotides not matched to a gene: 3. CDR1 is SGHVS, CDR2 FNYEAQ, per germline. The CDR3 DNA follows: TGTGCCAGCAGCAGGACAGGTGCAGATACGCAGTATTTT. Translation gives CASSRTGADTQYF.

The rearrangement joins TRBV5-4 to TRBJ1-2; 10 bases fit TRBD1. V shed 6 bases, J shed 1 base, and the junction held 15 bases outside the gene matches. Germline V gives CDR1 SGHNT, CDR2 YYREEE (reference sequence). CDR3 size: 18 residues. The DNA for the CDR3 is TGTGCCAGCATCCCGGGACAGGGGCACACAAATTTTAACTATGGCTACACCTTC. This codes for CASIPGQGHTNFNYGYTF.

The chain uses TRBV5-6 and TRBJ1-2; TRBD1 aligns across 8 bases. The J segment lost 4 bases and the V segment lost 5 bases, leaving 1 base of the junction unmatched. Germline CDR1 and CDR2: SGHDT and YYEEEE. CDR3 length: 12 amino acids. CDR3 bases: TGTGCCAGCAGGGGACAGGCCTATGGCTACACCTTC. Encoded protein: CASRGQAYGYTF.

Turning to this clone: The same CDR3 is also encoded by other DNA sequences in this sample. The V gene is TRBV14, the J gene TRBJ2-5; D unresolved. V dropped 1 base and J dropped 3 bases, with 3 bases sitting between them. The germline V gene has CDR1 SGHDN and CDR2 FVKESK. This CDR3 region has 12 residues. CDR3 residues: CASSQVEETQYF. The CDR3 coding sequence is TGTGCCAGCAGCCAAGTAGAAGAGACCCAGTACTTC.

The V gene is TRBV6-5, the J gene TRBJ2-3, with D tentatively TRBD2 (6 bases). Per germline, CDR1 MNHEY and CDR2 SVGAGI. The CDR3 runs to 14 residues. V was clipped by 0 bases and J by 7 bases, with 11 bases between them. Written as DNA, the CDR3 is TGTGCCAGCAGTTACTCGCGGGGACTTAATACGCAGTATTTT. The encoded protein is CASSYSRGLNTQYF.

V usage is TRBV28 and J usage is TRBJ2-6; TRBD1 matches at 7 bases. The germline V gene encodes CDR1 MDHEN and CDR2 SYDVKM. The junction had 8 bases not matched to a gene; V was cut back by 6 bases and J by 0 bases. This CDR3 has 17 residues. Here the CDR3 DNA reads TGTGCCAGCAGCCCTCGGACAGGCAGCTCTGGGGCCAACGTCCTGACTTTC. Translating gives CASSPRTGSSGANVLTF. The variable domain in full, completed from reference TRBV28 and TRBJ2-6, reads DVKVTQSSRYLVKRTGEKVFLECVQDMDHENMFWYRQDPGLGLRLIYFSYDVKMKEKGDIPEGYSVSREKKERFSLILESASTNQTSMYLCASSPRTGSSGANVLTFGAGSRLTVL.

The chain joins TRBV2 to TRBJ1-2; tentative D call: TRBD1 (6 bases). Germline lookup yields CDR1 SNHLY and CDR2 FYNNEI. The V end was cut by 4 bases, the J end by 7 bases, with 16 bases between. The CDR3 covers 14 residues. In DNA form, the CDR3 reads TGTGCCAGCAGTGTTAAGGGGGTGGGCTCTGGCTACACCTTC. Translated, it gives CASSVKGVGSGYTF. The whole variable domain, remainder taken from reference TRBV2 and TRBJ1-2, is EPEVTQTPSHQVTQMGQEVILRCVPISNHLYFYWYRQILGQKVEFLVSFYNNEISEKSEIFDDQFSVERPDGSNFTLKIRSTKLEDSAMYFCASSVKGVGSGYTFGSGTRLTVV.

This clone showed up just once. The chain recombines TRBV5-1 with TRBJ2-7, with D perhaps assigned TRBD1 or TRBD2 (6 bases each). V lost 1 base to trimming and J lost 6 bases, with 14 bases between them. Per the germline V gene, CDR1 is SGHRS and CDR2 is YFSETQ. The CDR3 is 14 amino acids. The CDR3 region is CASSLLGGTGEQYF. CDR3 nucleotide sequence: TGCGCCAGCAGCTTGCTGGGGGGCACGGGCGAGCAGTACTTC.

The chain combines TRBV6-6 with TRBJ1-5; TRBD1 matches at 10 bases. This CDR3 has 16 amino acids. Germline lookup yields CDR1 MNHNY and CDR2 SVGAGI (reference sequence). With V trimmed by 4 bases and J by 7 bases, 10 bases remained unmatched. CDR3 region: CASSFRTGTGVQPQHF. CDR3 bases: TGTGCCAGCAGTTTCCGAACCGGGACAGGGGTACAGCCCCAGCATTTT.

The rearrangement links TRBV4-1 to TRBJ2-3; no definite D call. The V and J ends lost 7 bases and 1 base respectively, with 15 bases between them. Germline V gene data show CDR1 as MGHRA and CDR2 as YSYEKL. The CDR3 is made up of 15 amino acids. Here the CDR3 reads CASTPGPSRTDTQYF. The DNA of the CDR3 is TGCGCCAGCACTCCCGGGCCCAGTCGCACAGATACGCAGTATTTT.

This clone was found once. V gene TRBV7-2 combines with J gene TRBJ2-7, with a possible D match to TRBD1 (5 bases). The CDR3 contains 13 residues. The V end was cut by 1 base, the J end by 6 bases, with 10 bases between. In germline, CDR1 is SGHTA, CDR2 FQGNSA. The CDR3 spells CASSLEGWGEQYF. The CDR3 nucleotides read TGTGCCAGCAGCTTAGAGGGGTGGGGCGAGCAGTACTTC.